The 29 T cell receptor beta chains below come from one sample, sequenced in a study of memory B cells and T cells in multiple sclerosis. Clones were read by immunoSEQ multiplex PCR, and TCRdb kept only the in-frame ones, dropping some. The sample includes about 15,000 clones, approximately 69% of them seen just once. Sequencing was done on a sample of memory (CD45RO+) CD4+ T cells from blood. Receptors were obtained from a human donor with multiple sclerosis.

The V call is TRBV2, the J call TRBJ2-3; 8 bases match TRBD2. The CDR3 is made up of 14 amino acids. The junction had 2 bases not matched to a gene; V was cut back by 6 bases and J by 0 bases. Germline V gives CDR1 SNHLY, CDR2 FYNNEI. The CDR3 sequence is CASRLAASTDTQYF. CDR3 bases: TGTGCCAGCAGACTAGCGGCCAGCACAGATACGCAGTATTTT.

This clone was counted only a few times. The chain has TRBV18 and TRBJ1-1; D is undetermined. CDR1 KGHSH and CDR2 LQKENI come from the germline V gene. The CDR3 is made up of 12 amino acids. V lost 2 bases to trimming and J lost 11 bases, with 12 bases between them. CDR3 nucleotides: TGTGCCAGCTCACCAGACCCTGGCGGCGCTTTCTTT. Translation gives CASSPDPGGAFF.

This clone showed up just a few times. The chain uses TRBV29-1 and TRBJ2-2; D is unclear. Per the germline V gene, CDR1 is SQVTM and CDR2 is ANQGSEA. This CDR3 has 11 amino acids. The V gene lost 4 bases and the J gene lost 4 bases, with 4 bases spanning the gap. CDR3 sequence: CSVVVTGELFF. For the CDR3, the DNA is TGCAGCGTTGTAGTCACCGGGGAGCTGTTTTTT.

The gene calls are TRBV5-6 and TRBJ1-1; no clear D. V gave up 6 bases and J gave up 6 bases, with 15 bases separating them. The CDR3 contains 13 residues. Germline V gives CDR1 SGHDT, CDR2 YYEEEE. CDR3 in amino acids: CASTFGSGAEAFF. The DNA for the CDR3 is TGTGCCAGCACCTTTGGAAGCGGAGCTGAAGCTTTCTTT.

This clone was observed a few times. Additional DNA sequences in this sample encode the identical CDR3. The V call is TRBV18, the J call TRBJ1-1, with TRBD1 as a possible D gene (6 bases). The CDR3 totals 14 residues. Germline V gene sequence: CDR1 KGHSH, CDR2 LQKENI. The germline V and J ends were trimmed by 3 bases and 1 base, with 9 bases remaining between them. Here the CDR3 reads CASSPLTGNTEAFF. The CDR3 nucleotides are TGTGCCAGCTCACCTTTGACAGGGAACACTGAAGCTTTCTTT.

The rearrangement joins TRBV7-9 to TRBJ1-2, with a tentative D call TRBD1 (5 bases). Germline-derived CDR1 and CDR2 are SEHNR and FQNEAQ (reference sequence). The CDR3 sequence is 15 residues long. The germline V and J ends were trimmed by 4 bases and 4 bases, with 16 bases remaining between them. CDR3 protein: CASSSDPPGLYGYTF. As DNA, the CDR3 is TGTGCCAGCAGCTCCGACCCCCCGGGACTCTATGGCTACACCTTC.

The CDR3 coding sequence is TGTGCCAGCAGCTTACTTCCGTCAACTAATGAAAAACTGTTTTTT. Translation gives CASSLLPSTNEKLFF. This chain uses TRBV7-9 with TRBJ1-4; no firm D call. V lost 2 bases, J lost 0 bases, and 7 bases lay in between. Germline V gives CDR1 SEHNR, CDR2 FQNEAQ (reference sequence). The CDR3 has 15 amino acids.

This sequence joins TRBV5-1 and TRBJ2-7, with D perhaps TRBD1 (6 bases). V was cut by 4 bases and J by 5 bases, with 16 bases left in between. CDR1 and CDR2 from the germline V gene are SGHRS and YFSETQ. This CDR3 comprises 14 residues. CDR3 region: CASSLTGTYNEQYF. DNA of the CDR3: TGCGCCAGCAGCCTTACCGGGACATACAACGAGCAGTACTTC.

This rearrangement joins TRBV7-9 to TRBJ1-1, with D perhaps TRBD1 (5 bases). The CDR3 has 16 residues. V shed 5 bases and J shed 0 bases, with 16 bases lying between them. Germline-derived CDR1 and CDR2 are SEHNR and FQNEAQ (reference sequence). Written as DNA, the CDR3 is TGTGCCAGCAGCCCCCCGGGCAGGGTTTTGAACACTGAAGCTTTCTTT. Its translation: CASSPPGRVLNTEAFF.

This rearrangement joins TRBV29-1 to TRBJ2-7; TRBD2 aligns across 10 bases. The CDR3 totals 13 residues. Germline CDR1 and CDR2: SQVTM and ANQGSEA. J was trimmed by 7 bases and V by 4 bases; bases with no gene match: 7. CDR3 DNA sequence: TGCAGCGTTGCCATGACTAGCGGGTCGGAGCAGTACTTC. This codes for CSVAMTSGSEQYF.

The rearrangement uses TRBV5-1 and TRBJ2-2; 10 bases are a match to TRBD1. Germline V gives CDR1 SGHRS, CDR2 YFSETQ. The CDR3 runs 14 residues. V shed 4 bases, J shed 5 bases, and the junction held 2 bases outside the gene matches. The CDR3 sequence is CASSPDRGTGELFF. As DNA, the CDR3 is TGCGCCAGCAGCCCGGACAGGGGGACCGGGGAGCTGTTTTTT.

CDR3 amino acids: CASSLSGQGAVEQYF. The CDR3, as DNA: TGCGCCAGCAGCTTGTCCGGACAGGGGGCGGTCGAGCAGTACTTC. This chain uses TRBV5-1 with TRBJ2-7; 11 nucleotides align to TRBD1. The J segment lost 6 bases and the V segment lost 1 base, leaving 6 bases of the junction unmatched. CDR1 is SGHRS and CDR2 is YFSETQ in the germline V gene. The CDR3 has 15 amino acids.

The chain combines TRBV30 with TRBJ1-2; 7 bases line up with TRBD1. This CDR3 is built from 13 residues. The junction had 5 bases not matched to a gene; V was cut back by 2 bases and J by 5 bases. Germline V gives CDR1 GTSNPN, CDR2 SVGIG (reference sequence). CDR3 amino acids: CAWSLGQSYGYTF. CDR3 DNA sequence: TGTGCCTGGAGTCTGGGACAGTCTTATGGCTACACCTTC.

The chain recombines TRBV9 with TRBJ2-7; 14 nucleotides agree with TRBD2. With 1 base clipped from V and 4 bases from J, the junction kept 4 bases outside the gene matches. This CDR3 is 16 amino acids long. Looked up from germline, CDR1 is SGDLS and CDR2 is YYNGEE. As DNA, the CDR3 is TGTGCCAGCAGCGTATCCGGGACTAGCGGGAGTTACGAGCAGTACTTC. Residues: CASSVSGTSGSYEQYF. Variable domain in full (rest from reference TRBV9 and TRBJ2-7): DSGVTQTPKHLITATGQRVTLRCSPRSGDLSVYWYQQSLDQGLQFLIQYYNGEERAKGNILERFSAQQFPDLHSELNLSSLELGDSALYFCASSVSGTSGSYEQYFGPGTRLTVT.

The rearrangement links TRBV19 to TRBJ1-1, with D possibly TRBD1 on 5 matching bases. Per the germline V gene, CDR1 is LNHDA and CDR2 is SQIVND (reference sequence). The length of the CDR3 is 13 residues. V was clipped by 6 bases and J by 5 bases, with 13 bases between them. For the CDR3, the DNA is TGTGCCAGTAGCCTGGGACGGGGGACTGAAGCTTTCTTT. This codes for CASSLGRGTEAFF.

DNA for the CDR3: TGTGCCATCACAGGGGGGGTCTCACGGAATGAGCAGTTCTTC. Protein: CAITGGVSRNEQFF. The chain couples TRBV28 to TRBJ2-1; a weak D match, TRBD1 (8 bases). This CDR3 comprises 14 residues. Deletions cut 10 bases from V and 7 bases from J, with 20 bases between. Germline V lookup: CDR1 MDHEN, CDR2 SYDVKM.

This chain joins TRBV18 and TRBJ2-7; 8 nucleotides match TRBD1. CDR3 length: 13 amino acids. Germline trimming cut 8 bases from V and 6 bases from J; bases unmatched to any gene: 9. Germline V gene lookup returns CDR1 KGHSH and CDR2 LQKENI. CDR3 in DNA: TGTGCCAGCGCCTGGACAGGGAAGGGCGAGCAGTACTTC. Translation: CASAWTGKGEQYF.

This clone has more than one count but fewer than ten. The chain recombines TRBV28 with TRBJ1-5, with 8 bases aligning to TRBD1. This CDR3 region has 15 residues. Germline V gene lookup returns CDR1 MDHEN and CDR2 SYDVKM. V lost 6 bases to trimming and J lost 6 bases; unmatched junction nucleotides: 10. As DNA, the CDR3 is TGTGCCAGCAGGCAGGGGGCTTTGAATGGTCAGCCCCAGCATTTT. This translates into CASRQGALNGQPQHF.

The rearrangement uses TRBV2 and TRBJ2-7; TRBD1 might be the D (5 bases). This CDR3 has 13 amino acids. V was cut by 6 bases and J by 2 bases, with 11 bases left in between. The germline V gene has CDR1 SNHLY and CDR2 FYNNEI. CDR3 sequence reads: CASRETATYEQYF. CDR3 bases: TGTGCCAGCAGGGAGACAGCTACCTACGAGCAGTACTTC. Based on the CDR3 plus reference TRBV2 and TRBJ2-7, the full variable domain is EPEVTQTPSHQVTQMGQEVILRCVPISNHLYFYWYRQILGQKVEFLVSFYNNEISEKSEIFDDQFSVERPDGSNFTLKIRSTKLEDSAMYFCASRETATYEQYFGPGTRLTVT.

V gene TRBV9 combines with J gene TRBJ1-6; 8 nucleotides match TRBD1. CDR1 and CDR2 (germline): SGDLS, YYNGEE. The length of the CDR3 is 14 residues. Trimming at V came to 2 bases and at J to 8 bases, leaving 3 bases not matched to a gene. Here the CDR3 reads CASSVGQVHSPLHF. CDR3 sequence (DNA): TGTGCCAGCAGCGTGGGACAGGTCCATTCACCCCTCCACTTT.

V is TRBV2 and J is TRBJ2-7, with a tentative D call TRBD1 (6 bases). CDR3 length: 12 residues. In germline, CDR1 is SNHLY, CDR2 FYNNEI. The V end was cut by 7 bases, the J end by 7 bases, with 14 bases between. Here the CDR3 reads CASTQGISEQYF. The CDR3 nucleotides read TGTGCCAGCACGCAGGGGATCAGTGAGCAGTACTTC.

This clone showed up just once. The chain employs TRBV6-5 and TRBJ2-5, with 11 bases that match TRBD1. After removal of 6 bases from V and 6 bases from J, the junction contained 9 bases not matched to a gene. The CDR3 length is 15 residues. In germline, CDR1 is MNHEY, CDR2 SVGAGI. CDR3 sequence reads: CASSSGQGARKTQYF. In DNA form, the CDR3 reads TGTGCCAGCAGCTCCGGACAGGGGGCTAGGAAGACCCAGTACTTC.

CDR3 protein: CTSSQPSGGMTTSTDTQYF. CDR3 bases: TGCACCAGCAGCCAACCTAGCGGGGGAATGACTACTAGCACAGATACGCAGTATTTT. This sequence joins TRBV1 and TRBJ2-3; the D call of TRBD2 is as the table states it, not checked on the DNA. TRBV1 is deemed a pseudogene. The length of the CDR3 is 19 residues.

This rearrangement joins TRBV28 to TRBJ1-2; 11 bases match TRBD1. The germline V gene encodes CDR1 MDHEN and CDR2 SYDVKM. V was clipped by 0 bases and J by 4 bases; unmatched bases: 1. The CDR3 is made up of 15 amino acids. CDR3 region: CASSLWGQGGYGYTF. The CDR3, as DNA: TGTGCCAGCAGTTTATGGGGACAGGGGGGCTATGGCTACACCTTC.

The genes are TRBV6-1 and TRBJ2-7; TRBD1 matches at 7 bases. Trimming at V came to 5 bases and at J to 2 bases, leaving 6 bases not matched to a gene. Germline CDR1 reads MNHNS; CDR2 reads SASEGT. The CDR3 extends over 14 amino acids. Written as DNA, the CDR3 is TGTGCCAGCAGTCGGGGACAGACTACCTACGAGCAGTACTTC. Translated: CASSRGQTTYEQYF.

The gene calls are TRBV5-1 and TRBJ2-1; TRBD2 agrees at 9 bases. Germline V CDR1 and CDR2: SGHRS, YFSETQ. With 0 bases clipped from V and 8 bases from J, the junction kept 9 bases outside the gene matches. This CDR3 region has 16 residues. CDR3 loop: CASSLEGSGRSYEQFF. The CDR3 nucleotides are TGCGCCAGCAGCTTGGAGGGTAGCGGGAGATCGTATGAGCAGTTCTTC. The full variable domain, rest sourced from reference TRBV5-1 and TRBJ2-1, is KAGVTQTPRYLIKTRGQQVTLSCSPISGHRSVSWYQQTPGQGLQFLFEYFSETQRNKGNFPGRFSGRQFSNSRSEMNVSTLELGDSALYLCASSLEGSGRSYEQFFGPGTRLTVL.

This chain joins TRBV13 and TRBJ1-3; TRBD1 is a possible D gene (5 bases). The germline gives CDR1 PRHDT, CDR2 FYEKMQ (reference sequence). V lost 11 bases and J 5 bases, leaving 22 bases between the germline ends. This CDR3 region has 15 residues. DNA for the CDR3: TGTGCCGTAAGAGGCTCAAGGGGATTTAGAAACACCATATATTTT. As protein: CAVRGSRGFRNTIYF.

The rearrangement links TRBV29-1 to TRBJ2-2, with TRBD1 matching over 7 bases. Losses at the gene ends were 5 bases for V and 0 bases for J; bases not matched to a gene: 3. Germline CDR1 is SQVTM and CDR2 is ANQGSEA. The CDR3 loop spans 14 amino acids. CDR3: CSVTGTANTGELFF. The CDR3 DNA sequence: TGCAGCGTTACCGGGACAGCGAACACCGGGGAGCTGTTTTTT.

The chain employs TRBV9 and TRBJ2-3, with D maybe TRBD2 (6 bases). Germline V CDR1 and CDR2: SGDLS, YYNGEE. This CDR3 spans 15 amino acids. Trimming removed 6 bases from V and 0 bases from J, with 14 bases in between. The CDR3 reads CASTKAGPSTDTQYF. The DNA for the CDR3 is TGTGCCAGCACAAAAGCGGGTCCTAGCACAGATACGCAGTATTTT.